This TCR beta chain was obtained from a study of cytomegalovirus exposure and HLA in healthy donors. Study outcomes and limitations: Researchers reported in a later analysis that common viral pathogens appeared linked to several top clusters.

Researchers ran the PCR with 60 Vbeta and 13 Jbeta primers. The table came from immunoSEQ multiplex PCR; TCRdb's copy has only in-frame clones and leaves some out. The sample contains about 120,000 clones, about 75% of which appear only once. V was cut by 2 bases and J by 3 bases, with 14 bases left in between. The germline V gene encodes CDR1 SGHVS and CDR2 FQNEAQ. The CDR3 covers 15 residues. A remark on this clone: Its antigen is unknown.

This chain connects TRBV7-8 to TRBJ2-7; D is undetermined. Sequencing was performed on PBMCs. The clonotype was recovered from a woman in her forties in good health and CMV-seropositive. This chain's CDR3 is CASSLRGSTDYEQYF. The CDR3, as DNA: TGTGCCAGCAGCTTACGAGGCTCCACCGACTACGAGCAGTACTTC.